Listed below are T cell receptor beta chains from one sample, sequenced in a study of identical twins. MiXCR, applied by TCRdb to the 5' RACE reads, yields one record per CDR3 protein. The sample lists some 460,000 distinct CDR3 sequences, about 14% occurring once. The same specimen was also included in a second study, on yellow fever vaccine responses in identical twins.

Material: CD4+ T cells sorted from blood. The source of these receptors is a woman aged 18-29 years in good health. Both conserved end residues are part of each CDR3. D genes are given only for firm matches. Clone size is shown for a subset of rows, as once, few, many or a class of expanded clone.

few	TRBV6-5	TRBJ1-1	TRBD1	CASSYPAGGSTEAFF	TGTGCCAGCAGTTACCCGGCAGGGGGCAGCACTGAAGCTTTCTTT
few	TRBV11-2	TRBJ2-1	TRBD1	CASSFSDGQGSEQFF	TGTGCCAGCAGCTTCTCCGACGGACAGGGAAGTGAGCAGTTCTTC
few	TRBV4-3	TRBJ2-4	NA	CASSQWLETKNIQYF	TGCGCCAGCAGCCAGTGGCTGGAAACCAAAAACATTCAGTACTTC
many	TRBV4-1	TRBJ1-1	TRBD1	CASSQTGQGGTEAFF	TGCGCCAGCAGCCAAACCGGACAGGGAGGGACTGAAGCTTTCTTT
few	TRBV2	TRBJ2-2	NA	CASSGPGTGELFF	TGTGCCAGCAGTGGTCCTGGGACCGGGGAGCTGTTTTTT
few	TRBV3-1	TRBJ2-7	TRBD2	CASSQEGGSPYEQYF	TGTGCCAGCAGCCAAGAAGGCGGGAGTCCCTACGAGCAGTACTTC
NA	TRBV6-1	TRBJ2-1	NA	CASSEGALYNEQFF	TGTGCCAGCAGTGAGGGAGCGCTCTACAATGAGCAGTTCTTC
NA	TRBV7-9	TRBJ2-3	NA	CATHFTAFSTDTQYF	TGTGCCACCCATTTTACAGCCTTTAGCACAGATACGCAGTATTTT
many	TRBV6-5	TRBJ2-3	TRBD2	CASSRLADTQYF	TGTGCCAGCAGTCGACTAGCGGATACGCAGTATTTT
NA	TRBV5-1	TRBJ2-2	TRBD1	CASSINHPGQGNGELFF	TGCGCCAGCAGCATAAACCACCCGGGACAGGGAAACGGGGAGCTGTTTTTT
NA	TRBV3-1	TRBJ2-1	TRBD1	CASRPDRQGNQQFF	TGTGCCAGCAGGCCCGACCGACAGGGGAACCAACAGTTCTTC
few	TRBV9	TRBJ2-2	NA	CASSVVSGLEGHTGELFF	TGTGCCAGCAGCGTAGTTAGCGGCCTCGAGGGGCACACCGGGGAGCTGTTTTTT
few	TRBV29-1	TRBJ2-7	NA	CSVGYTGHSYEQYF	TGCAGCGTCGGCTATACCGGCCATTCCTACGAGCAGTACTTC
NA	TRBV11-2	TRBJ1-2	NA	CASSFDLGGEVYTF	TGTGCCAGCAGCTTCGACCTGGGTGGAGAAGTCTACACCTTC
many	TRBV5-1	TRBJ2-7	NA	CASSLFSSYEQYF	TGCGCCAGCAGCTTGTTCAGCTCCTACGAGCAGTACTTC
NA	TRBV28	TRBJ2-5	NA	CASSFPPTGVSQETQYF	TGTGCCAGCAGTTTCCCCCCGACGGGAGTGAGCCAAGAGACCCAGTACTTC